Shown below are 24 T cell receptor beta chains from a single sample sequenced in a study of CD8+ T cells in alopecia areata. RNA was extracted and reverse transcribed into cDNA as the sequencing template. Assay used: immunoSEQ multiplex PCR; TCRdb lists only in-frame clones, some missing. Of roughly 140,000 clones in the sample, 62% are singletons; the top ten hold 35% to 40%. The source material was CD8+ T cells sorted from blood. The receptors derive from a human donor in good health.

The chain combines TRBV9 with TRBJ2-1; D may be TRBD1 or TRBD2 (5 bases each). Germline lookup yields CDR1 SGDLS and CDR2 YYNGEE. The length of the CDR3 is 16 residues. With 1 base removed from V and 6 bases from J, the gap between germline ends came to 17 bases. CDR3 region: CASSVSGTPGSNEQFF. CDR3 nucleotides: TGTGCCAGCAGCGTATCGGGGACCCCGGGGTCCAATGAGCAGTTCTTC. The whole variable domain, remainder taken from reference TRBV9 and TRBJ2-1, is DSGVTQTPKHLITATGQRVTLRCSPRSGDLSVYWYQQSLDQGLQFLIQYYNGEERAKGNILERFSAQQFPDLHSELNLSSLELGDSALYFCASSVSGTPGSNEQFFGPGTRLTVL.

This clone was detected only a few times. V usage is TRBV29-1 and J usage is TRBJ2-3; 13 bases are shared with TRBD2. Germline V gene data show CDR1 as SQVTM and CDR2 as ANQGSEA. This CDR3 region has 16 residues. Trimming took 5 bases from V and 6 from J; bases not matched to a gene: 11. The CDR3 bases are TGCAGCGTTCTTACTGGACTAGCGGGAGATGTTGATACGCAGTATTTT. It encodes CSVLTGLAGDVDTQYF.

The V call is TRBV4-2, the J call TRBJ1-5; possible D gene TRBD1, 5 bases. Germline-derived CDR1 and CDR2 are LGHNA and YNFKEQ. The CDR3 sequence is 15 residues long. With 0 bases removed from V and 4 bases from J, the gap between germline ends came to 10 bases. The CDR3 protein is CASSQDQRGNQPQHF. In DNA, the CDR3 is TGTGCCAGCAGCCAAGATCAACGGGGGAATCAGCCCCAGCATTTT.

This clone is deemed medium-sized (0.01 to 0.1%). This chain uses TRBV28 with TRBJ2-1, with 10 bases matching TRBD2. V gave up 3 bases and J gave up 6 bases; unmatched junction bases: 5. There are 15 residues in the CDR3. CDR1 and CDR2 (germline): MDHEN, SYDVKM. The CDR3 is CASSFGLAASNEQFF. The CDR3 DNA follows: TGTGCCAGCAGTTTTGGACTAGCGGCCTCCAATGAGCAGTTCTTC.

This clone came up once. CDR3: CASSPGGGGELFF. The DNA of the CDR3 is TGTGCCAGCAGCCCAGGGGGTGGGGGGGAGCTGTTTTTT. The V call is TRBV6-5, the J call TRBJ2-2; TRBD1 matches 7 bases. The germline V gene encodes CDR1 MNHEY and CDR2 SVGAGI. The CDR3 length is 13 residues. Losses at the gene ends were 6 bases for V and 8 bases for J; bases not matched to a gene: 6.

The V call is TRBV5-5, the J call TRBJ2-1; D not certain. Trimming cost V 4 bases and J 8 bases, with 7 bases left between them. Germline values: CDR1 SGHKS, CDR2 YYEKEE (reference sequence). The CDR3 extends over 11 amino acids. In DNA, the CDR3 is TGTGCCAGCAGCCCCAGGTATGAGCAGTTCTTC. This sequence encodes CASSPRYEQFF.

The chain carries TRBV15 and TRBJ2-7; tentatively, D is TRBD2 (6 bases). V was pared by 6 bases and J by 2 bases, with 17 bases between. The CDR3 runs to 15 residues. Looked up from germline, CDR1 is LNHNV and CDR2 is YYDKDF (reference sequence). DNA of the CDR3: TGTGCCACCAGTGGAGGGGAGACGGAGGCCTACGAGCAGTACTTC. It is translated as CATSGGETEAYEQYF.

In nucleotides, the CDR3 is TGCAGCGTTTTCACTGAAAGCACAGATACGCAGTATTTT. This gives the protein CSVFTESTDTQYF. The chain carries TRBV29-1 and TRBJ2-3; D call uncertain. This CDR3 is built from 13 residues. Trimming left V 5 bases short and J 0 bases short, with 9 bases between. CDR1 SQVTM and CDR2 ANQGSEA come from the germline V gene.

The CDR3: CASSQGQSNYGYTF. The CDR3 DNA is TGTGCCAGCAGCCAAGGACAGTCTAACTATGGCTACACCTTC. The chain uses TRBV5-6 and TRBJ1-2; D is perhaps TRBD1 (6 bases). Germline V lookup: CDR1 SGHDT, CDR2 YYEEEE. V gave up 4 bases and J gave up 0 bases, with 10 bases separating them. This CDR3 is built from 14 residues.

Details on this clone: This sample also contains other DNA sequences that code for the same CDR3. J is TRBJ1-1 and V is TRBV25-1; no clear D gene. V gave up 5 bases and J gave up 5 bases, with 6 bases separating them. The germline gives CDR1 MGHDK, CDR2 SYGVNS. This CDR3 is 11 amino acids long. DNA of the CDR3: TGTGCCAGCAGTCCGGGGACTGAAGCTTTCTTT. This gives the protein CASSPGTEAFF.

The rearrangement joins TRBV30 to TRBJ2-7, with a possible D match to TRBD1 (6 bases). The length of the CDR3 is 13 residues. V gave up 0 bases and J gave up 3 bases, with 9 bases separating them. In germline, CDR1 is GTSNPN, CDR2 SVGIG (reference sequence). Written as DNA, the CDR3 is TGTGCCTGGAGTGTACAAGGGGGCTACGAGCAGTACTTC. This translates into CAWSVQGGYEQYF.

The V and J genes are TRBV6-4 and TRBJ1-1; D may be TRBD1 (6 bases). CDR3 size: 14 residues. Germline V gene lookup returns CDR1 MRHNA and CDR2 SNTAGT. V was pared by 6 bases and J by 6 bases, with 17 bases between. DNA of the CDR3: TGTGCCAGCAGCCTAAACTGGGACATCCCTGAAGCTTTCTTT. Its protein product is CASSLNWDIPEAFF.

This clone was picked up a small number of times. V usage is TRBV10-3 and J usage is TRBJ2-7; D might be TRBD2 (7 bases). The CDR3 is 11 residues long. Germline CDR1 and CDR2: ENHRY and SYGVKD. Deletions cut 2 bases from V and 11 bases from J, with 10 bases between. The DNA of the CDR3 is TGTGCCATCAGTGAGCAGGGGAGGGAGTACTTC. It translates to CAISEQGREYF.

The CDR3 spells CASRIGSVYEQFF. CDR3 nucleotide sequence: TGTGCCAGCAGAATCGGGAGTGTCTATGAGCAGTTCTTC. The rearrangement links TRBV27 to TRBJ2-1; a possible D gene is TRBD2 (6 bases). Germline V gene data show CDR1 as MNHEY and CDR2 as SMNVEV (reference sequence). The CDR3 is 13 residues long. Trimming pared 6 bases from V and 8 bases from J, leaving 14 bases between.

The chain is built from TRBV4-1 and TRBJ2-7; the match to TRBD1 covers 9 bases. The V segment lost 0 bases and the J segment 3 bases; nucleotides outside the gene matches: 6. This CDR3 region has 16 residues. Per germline, CDR1 MGHRA and CDR2 YSYEKL. As DNA, the CDR3 is TGCGCCAGCAGCCAAGAAGGGGGACAGGGAGGCTACGAGCAGTACTTC. Its translation is CASSQEGGQGGYEQYF.

The V and J genes are TRBV6-1 and TRBJ2-5; 7 bases map to TRBD2. V gave up 2 bases and J gave up 5 bases; unmatched junction bases: 11. This CDR3 spans 16 amino acids. Germline CDR1 and CDR2: MNHNS and SASEGT. CDR3 DNA sequence: TGTGCCAGCAGTGAACTAGCGGCCGATCCGTTCGAGACCCAGTACTTC. Its protein is CASSELAADPFETQYF.

V gene TRBV12-5 combines with J gene TRBJ2-7, with D possibly being TRBD2 (5 bases). The V end lost 2 bases, the J end lost 1 base, and 24 bases lay between the germline ends. Germline V CDR1 and CDR2: LGHNT, FRNRAP. The CDR3 spans 19 residues. CDR3 in amino acids: CASGLSLIMVWGDSYEQYF. The CDR3 DNA sequence: TGTGCTAGTGGTTTGTCCCTCATAATGGTTTGGGGAGATTCCTACGAGCAGTACTTC.

A few counts support this clone. The chain employs TRBV7-8 and TRBJ2-2, with 8 bases fitting TRBD1. V lost 3 bases, J lost 6 bases, and 15 bases stayed unmatched. CDR3 length equals 18 residues. CDR1 SGHVS and CDR2 FQNEAQ come from the germline V gene. Written as DNA, the CDR3 is TGTGCCAGCAGCTTCCCCCGCACCCGACAGGGGTCACCCGGGGAGCTGTTTTTT. Protein: CASSFPRTRQGSPGELFF.

This rearrangement joins TRBV30 to TRBJ2-1, with D unclear. V lost 3 bases to trimming and J lost 5 bases, with 14 bases between them. CDR1 and CDR2 from the germline V gene are GTSNPN and SVGIG (reference sequence). This CDR3 contains 14 residues. The CDR3 reads CAWSSPLPDNEQFF. In DNA form, the CDR3 reads TGTGCCTGGAGCTCCCCGCTACCTGACAATGAGCAGTTCTTC.

The V gene is TRBV5-1, the J gene TRBJ2-7; D perhaps matches TRBD1 (5 bases). CDR3 length: 14 residues. Germline V gene sequence: CDR1 SGHRS, CDR2 YFSETQ. Between the trimmed V and J ends, which lost 3 bases and 5 bases, there was a span of 15 bases. The CDR3 is CASSSRQGRDEQYF. The CDR3 coding sequence is TGCGCCAGCAGCTCTCGGCAGGGTCGCGACGAGCAGTACTTC.

The chain recombines TRBV5-1 with TRBJ2-1, with D unresolved. The CDR3 consists of 11 residues. The ends were cut back, 7 bases at V and 2 bases at J, with 4 bases in the middle. The V gene's germline CDR1 is SGHRS and CDR2 YFSETQ. DNA of the CDR3: TGCGCCAGCGGTACCTACAATGAGCAGTTCTTC. Protein: CASGTYNEQFF. The whole variable domain, remainder taken from reference TRBV5-1 and TRBJ2-1, is KAGVTQTPRYLIKTRGQQVTLSCSPISGHRSVSWYQQTPGQGLQFLFEYFSETQRNKGNFPGRFSGRQFSNSRSEMNVSTLELGDSALYLCASGTYNEQFFGPGTRLTVL.

This clone appeared a few times. The J gene is TRBJ1-5, the V gene TRBV27, with a possible D match to TRBD1 (6 bases). This CDR3 is built from 13 residues. V was pared by 4 bases and J by 4 bases, with 8 bases between. Germline CDR1 is MNHEY and CDR2 is SMNVEV (reference sequence). In DNA, the CDR3 is TGTGCCAGCAGTTGGACAGTAAATCAGCCCCAGCATTTT. Encoded protein: CASSWTVNQPQHF.

The gene calls are TRBV27 and TRBJ2-3; 7 positions agree with TRBD2. The junction had 5 bases not matched to a gene; V was cut back by 3 bases and J by 5 bases. The length of the CDR3 is 14 residues. The germline gives CDR1 MNHEY, CDR2 SMNVEV (reference sequence). CDR3: CASSLEAGEDTQYF. CDR3 coding DNA: TGTGCCAGCAGTTTGGAGGCGGGAGAAGATACGCAGTATTTT.

V and J are TRBV29-1 and TRBJ2-1, with a possible D match to TRBD2 (5 bases). This CDR3 is built from 12 residues. The V gene's germline CDR1 is SQVTM and CDR2 ANQGSEA. V dropped 7 bases and J dropped 6 bases, with 13 bases sitting between them. CDR3 DNA sequence: TGCAGCGCTCCATTTCGGGGCAATGAGCAGTTCTTC. Amino acid sequence: CSAPFRGNEQFF.